This T cell receptor beta chain is from a study of shared T cell receptors in the human thymus. The CDR3 totals 13 residues. CDR1 is KGHSH and CDR2 is LQKENI in the germline V gene. Trimming removed 1 base from V and 11 bases from J, with 12 bases in between. Method: immunoSEQ multiplex PCR; TCRdb's copy keeps in-frame clones and lacks some. The repertoire holds 700,000 or so clones, with 80% to 90% as singletons. The same specimen was also included in a second study, on human thymus T cells.

The TCR comes from a girl under three years old with a congenital heart defect. The chain carries TRBV18 and TRBJ2-4; perhaps TRBD1 as D (5 bases). Sequenced: thymocytes. CDR3 nucleotide sequence: TGTGCCAGCTCACCACAGGGGTCGGGTGTTCAGTACTTC. Amino acids: CASSPQGSGVQYF.